These 30 T cell receptor beta chains originate from one sample sequenced in a study of Ad26.COV2.S vaccination and SARS-CoV-2 variants. The treatment was: roughly 18 received Ad26.COV2.S at low or high dose, single or two shots; 5 received placebo; per-sample allocation not given. Material that was analyzed had been drawn on day 63 after the first vaccine or placebo injection. Sequencing used immunoSEQ multiplex PCR; TCRdb keeps in-frame clones, though not all of them. Of over 300,000 clones detected, roughly four fifths appear once; the ten largest clones hold more than 7%. The specimen comprised peripheral blood, sampled in a trial of Ad26.COV2.S vaccine versus placebo. The receptors come from a person between 18 and 65 years old who received the Ad26.COV2.S COVID-19 vaccine or a placebo.

The chain has TRBV6-5 and TRBJ1-4, with 9 positions matching TRBD1. The CDR3 runs 14 residues. Unmatched junction bases numbered 8, after V lost 7 bases and J lost 8 bases. From germline, CDR1 is MNHEY and CDR2 SVGAGI. CDR3 sequence (DNA): TGTGCCAGCACCTCCGGGACAGGGATCGAAAAACTGTTTTTT. It encodes CASTSGTGIEKLFF.

V usage is TRBV6-6 and J usage is TRBJ1-2; 9 bases line up with TRBD1. The CDR3 loop spans 13 amino acids. J lost 6 bases, V lost 5 bases, and 4 bases had no gene match. CDR1 is MNHNY and CDR2 is SVGAGI in the germline V gene (reference sequence). The CDR3 nucleotides are TGTGCCAGCAGTAAGGACAGGGGAAATGGCTACACCTTC. Its protein is CASSKDRGNGYTF.

This clone turned up a few times. The chain employs TRBV7-9 and TRBJ2-5, with TRBD1 as a possible D gene (5 bases). CDR1 and CDR2 from the germline V gene are SEHNR and FQNEAQ (reference sequence). The CDR3 loop spans 17 amino acids. With 5 bases removed from V and 4 bases from J, the gap between germline ends came to 23 bases. The CDR3 sequence is CASSRFMGQGLTETQYF. The CDR3 DNA reads as TGTGCCAGCAGCCGTTTTATGGGGCAGGGATTAACAGAGACCCAGTACTTC.

The rearrangement joins TRBV5-1 to TRBJ1-2; TRBD1 might be the D (6 bases). This CDR3 region has 14 residues. Trimming left V 3 bases short and J 5 bases short, with 14 bases between. CDR1 and CDR2 (germline): SGHRS, YFSETQ. As DNA, the CDR3 is TGCGCCAGCAGCTCCTTTTACAGGGATTATGGCTACACCTTC. Translated, it gives CASSSFYRDYGYTF.

This clone was observed a single time. V and J are TRBV13 and TRBJ1-1; D possibly corresponds to TRBD1 (5 bases). Per the germline V gene, CDR1 is PRHDT and CDR2 is FYEKMQ (reference sequence). Trimming shortened V by 5 bases and J by 7 bases, and 8 bases separated the two germline ends. This CDR3 is built from 11 residues. The CDR3 DNA reads as TGTGCCAGCAGCCTGACAGTTGAAGCTTTCTTT. It translates to CASSLTVEAFF.

The table lists this clone with a few counts. The chain couples TRBV5-1 to TRBJ1-2; 12 positions match TRBD1. The CDR3 consists of 16 residues. The germline gives CDR1 SGHRS, CDR2 YFSETQ. V gave up 3 bases and J gave up 4 bases; unmatched junction bases: 7. The CDR3 spells CASSSGQGAYGYGYTF. The CDR3, as DNA: TGCGCCAGCAGCTCGGGACAGGGGGCGTACGGCTATGGCTACACCTTC.

This sequence joins TRBV9 and TRBJ1-5, with D uncertain. The V gene lost 0 bases and the J gene lost 5 bases, with 9 bases spanning the gap. The CDR3 consists of 14 residues. The V gene's germline CDR1 is SGDLS and CDR2 YYNGEE. The DNA for the CDR3 is TGTGCCAGCAGCGTAGATCCGCAGGATCAGCCCCAGCATTTT. It encodes CASSVDPQDQPQHF.

This chain connects TRBV9 to TRBJ2-3; D remains unclear. V was clipped by 3 bases and J by 4 bases, with 9 bases between them. Germline V gene sequence: CDR1 SGDLS, CDR2 YYNGEE. This CDR3 has 13 residues. CDR3 coding DNA: TGTGCCAGCAGCGACTTCCGCCCAGATACGCAGTATTTT. Translating gives CASSDFRPDTQYF.

J is TRBJ2-3 and V is TRBV24-1, with 12 bases fitting TRBD2. CDR1 and CDR2 (germline): KGHDR, SFDVKD. The CDR3 extends over 16 amino acids. The ends lost 4 bases at V and 4 bases at J; junction bases unmatched: 5. This CDR3 reads CATSDLTSGSADTQYF. In DNA, the CDR3 is TGTGCCACCAGTGACCTGACTAGCGGGAGTGCAGATACGCAGTATTTT.

CDR3 sequence (DNA): TGTGCCAGCAGCGGGGGGGCCTACAATGAGCAGTTCTTC. Amino acid sequence: CASSGGAYNEQFF. The chain is built from TRBV9 and TRBJ2-1; perhaps TRBD2 as D (6 bases). The CDR3 sequence is 13 residues long. Germline V gene lookup returns CDR1 SGDLS and CDR2 YYNGEE. V gave up 3 bases and J gave up 2 bases, with 6 bases separating them.

This clone occurred once. This rearrangement joins TRBV7-3 to TRBJ1-4; no reliable D call. The V gene's germline CDR1 is SGHTA and CDR2 FQGTGA. Trimming left V 6 bases short and J 1 base short, with 12 bases between. This CDR3 is 15 amino acids long. The CDR3 DNA is TGTGCCAGCAGACCGCAACAGATAACTAATGAAAAACTGTTTTTT. Translated, it gives CASRPQQITNEKLFF. Together with reference TRBV7-3 and TRBJ1-4, the CDR3 gives the full variable domain: GAGVSQTPSNKVTEKGKYVELRCDPISGHTALYWYRQSLGQGPEFLIYFQGTGAADDSGLPNDRFFAVRPEGSVSTLKIQRTERGDSAVYLCASRPQQITNEKLFFGSGTQLSVL.

The V call is TRBV7-3, the J call TRBJ1-6; D perhaps matches TRBD1 (5 bases). V was trimmed by 5 bases and J by 7 bases, leaving 15 bases between them. Germline CDR1 reads SGHTA; CDR2 reads FQGTGA. This CDR3 comprises 15 residues. For the CDR3, the DNA is TGTGCCAGCAGCAAAGGGACCTTACTGAATTCACCCCTCCACTTT. Its protein is CASSKGTLLNSPLHF.

The chain recombines TRBV11-2 with TRBJ1-1; unclear D gene. This CDR3 is built from 13 residues. Germline V gives CDR1 SGHAT, CDR2 FQNNGV. The V end lost 1 base, the J end lost 6 bases, and 9 bases lay between the germline ends. CDR3: CASSLVSWAEAFF. In nucleotides, the CDR3 is TGTGCCAGCAGCTTAGTCTCGTGGGCTGAAGCTTTCTTT.

The DNA for the CDR3 is TGTGCCAGCAGCCCCCCTAGCGGGAGTCGGAATGAGCAGTTCTTC. It codes for CASSPPSGSRNEQFF. This chain uses TRBV3-1 (or the pseudogene TRBV3-2) with TRBJ2-1; 10 nucleotides line up with TRBD2. J was trimmed by 7 bases and V by 4 bases; bases with no gene match: 7. Germline loops: CDR1 LGHDT, CDR2 YNNKEL (reference sequence). The CDR3 runs 15 residues.

This chain uses TRBV5-5 with TRBJ1-2; 9 positions match TRBD1. The CDR3 contains 13 residues. V shed 5 bases, J shed 8 bases, and the junction held 7 bases outside the gene matches. Germline values: CDR1 SGHKS, CDR2 YYEKEE (reference sequence). As DNA, the CDR3 is TGTGCCAGCAGACCGACAGGGGGTTTGGGCTACACCTTC. Translation gives CASRPTGGLGYTF.

V and J are TRBV19 and TRBJ2-7; tentative D call: TRBD2 (7 bases). Trimming shortened V by 10 bases and J by 0 bases, and 13 bases separated the two germline ends. Germline CDR1 is LNHDA and CDR2 is SQIVND (reference sequence). CDR3 length equals 13 residues. The CDR3: CATKRDNSYEQYF. The CDR3 DNA follows: TGTGCCACAAAGCGGGACAACTCCTACGAGCAGTACTTC.

V gene TRBV18 combines with J gene TRBJ1-1; possibly TRBD1 for D (5 bases). The CDR3 is made up of 15 amino acids. V was pared by 3 bases and J by 0 bases, with 11 bases between. Germline loops: CDR1 KGHSH, CDR2 LQKENI. The CDR3 DNA follows: TGTGCCAGCTCACCTGGGGCCAACATGAACACTGAAGCTTTCTTT. This sequence encodes CASSPGANMNTEAFF.

The chain recombines TRBV13 with TRBJ2-7, with D possibly being TRBD1 (6 bases). Germline V CDR1 and CDR2: PRHDT, FYEKMQ (reference sequence). This CDR3 is 15 amino acids long. The V end was cut by 5 bases, the J end by 1 base, with 15 bases between. The CDR3 DNA is TGTGCCAGCAGCGAAACAGGGCCCGCTTCCTACGAGCAGTACTTC. This codes for CASSETGPASYEQYF.

The rearrangement links TRBV3-1 (or the pseudogene TRBV3-2) to TRBJ1-5; no firm D call. There are 12 residues in the CDR3. Germline assignment: CDR1 LGHDT and CDR2 YNNKEL (reference sequence). V was shortened by 1 base and J by 11 bases, with 9 bases between the two germline ends. The CDR3 sequence is CASSQALGTQHF. The CDR3, as DNA: TGTGCCAGCAGCCAAGCCCTTGGGACCCAGCATTTT.

J is TRBJ2-7 and V is TRBV5-6; no reliable D call. V dropped 0 bases and J dropped 10 bases, with 8 bases sitting between them. Germline assignment: CDR1 SGHDT and CDR2 YYEEEE. The CDR3 extends over 11 amino acids. The CDR3 DNA is TGTGCCAGCAGCTTGGCCAAAAGACAGTACTTC. It is translated as CASSLAKRQYF.

In this sample, this clone turned up a few times. The chain joins TRBV11-1 to TRBJ1-1, with 7 bases that match TRBD1. Per the germline V gene, CDR1 is SGHAT and CDR2 is FQDESV (reference sequence). With 4 bases clipped from V and 5 bases from J, the junction kept 4 bases outside the gene matches. The CDR3 length is 13 residues. The CDR3 sequence: CASSSQTGTEAFF. The CDR3 DNA reads TGTGCCAGCAGCTCTCAGACAGGGACTGAAGCTTTCTTT.

This chain joins TRBV7-3 and TRBJ2-6, with unresolved D. V was cut by 5 bases and J by 0 bases, with 8 bases left in between. Looked up from germline, CDR1 is SGHTA and CDR2 is FQGTGA. This CDR3 has 15 amino acids. The CDR3: CASSPPNSGANVLTF. CDR3 sequence (DNA): TGTGCCAGCAGCCCCCCTAACTCTGGGGCCAACGTCCTGACTTTC.

This clone came up a few times. V usage is TRBV6-5 and J usage is TRBJ1-1; possibly TRBD1 for D (5 bases). Trimming cost V 4 bases and J 4 bases, with 16 bases left between them. This CDR3 region has 15 residues. Germline assignment: CDR1 MNHEY and CDR2 SVGAGI. The CDR3, as DNA: TGTGCCAGCAGTTTACGGTATGGGGCCGGCACTGAAGCTTTCTTT. Its translation is CASSLRYGAGTEAFF.

The CDR3 region has the DNA TGTGCCATCTCAAGGACGGATACGCAGTATTTT. Its protein is CAISRTDTQYF. V and J are TRBV15 and TRBJ2-3; D gene ambiguous. With 10 bases removed from V and 6 bases from J, the gap between germline ends came to 11 bases. From germline, CDR1 is LNHNV and CDR2 YYDKDF (reference sequence). CDR3 size: 11 residues.

This chain links TRBV5-6 with TRBJ1-5, with TRBD1 as a possible D gene (6 bases). Germline CDR1 is SGHDT and CDR2 is YYEEEE. Trimming took 2 bases from V and 4 from J, leaving 10 bases between them. The CDR3 has 14 residues. The CDR3 sequence: CASSFQGRNQPQHF. The CDR3 DNA follows: TGTGCCAGCAGCTTTCAGGGGCGGAATCAGCCCCAGCATTTT.

This clone appeared a few times. The V and J genes are TRBV19 and TRBJ1-2; 7 bases line up with TRBD1. Losses at the gene ends were 5 bases for V and 2 bases for J; bases not matched to a gene: 8. Germline CDR1 is LNHDA and CDR2 is SQIVND (reference sequence). The CDR3 has 15 residues. The CDR3 DNA follows: TGTGCCAGTAGTCCATCGGGACAGTTAAACTATGGCTACACCTTC. It codes for CASSPSGQLNYGYTF.

The chain couples TRBV7-9 to TRBJ2-1; TRBD2 aligns across 9 bases. CDR3 length: 15 amino acids. Germline trimming cut 6 bases from V and 1 base from J; bases unmatched to any gene: 4. Germline CDR1 SEHNR, CDR2 FQNEAQ (reference sequence). CDR3 in DNA: TGTGCCAGCAGTGGCGGGAGGGCGTCCTACAATGAGCAGTTCTTC. Translating it yields CASSGGRASYNEQFF. The whole variable domain, filled in from reference TRBV7-9 and TRBJ2-1, reads DTGVSQNPRHKITKRGQNVTFRCDPISEHNRLYWYRQTLGQGPEFLTYFQNEAQLEKSRLLSDRFSAERPKGSFSTLEIQRTEQGDSAMYLCASSGGRASYNEQFFGPGTRLTVL.

This chain links TRBV18 with TRBJ2-3, with D perhaps matching TRBD1 (5 bases). With 5 bases removed from V and 6 bases from J, the gap between germline ends came to 12 bases. This CDR3 has 13 residues. CDR1 is KGHSH and CDR2 is LQKENI in the germline V gene. This CDR3 reads CASSLSGFDTQYF. The CDR3 nucleotides are TGTGCCAGCTCATTATCAGGGTTTGATACGCAGTATTTT.

The V gene is TRBV4-1, the J gene TRBJ1-3; TRBD1 matches 7 bases. The trim removed 0 bases at V and 4 bases at J, leaving 12 bases unmatched. This CDR3 contains 18 residues. The V gene's germline CDR1 is MGHRA and CDR2 YSYEKL. The CDR3 DNA is TGCGCCAGCAGCCAAGATCATGGGGACAGCACATTAGGAAACACCATATATTTT. Encoded protein: CASSQDHGDSTLGNTIYF.

The chain combines TRBV28 with TRBJ2-7, with D maybe TRBD2 (5 bases). The CDR3 is 14 residues long. V dropped 5 bases and J dropped 4 bases, with 15 bases sitting between them. Per germline, CDR1 MDHEN and CDR2 SYDVKM. As DNA, the CDR3 is TGTGCCAGCAGTCGTAACCTCCGGGATTACGAGCAGTACTTC. As protein: CASSRNLRDYEQYF.